These T cell receptor beta chains were read from a single sample in a study of spatial heterogeneity in lung cancer. MiXCR was run by TCRdb on the 5' RACE reads, yielding one entry per CDR3 protein. The repertoire has roughly 80,000 distinct CDR3 sequences, 8% of them found once; the top ten carry 6.8%. Specimen: PBMCs, collected at surgery. The source is a male donor with early-stage non-small cell lung cancer. The CDR3 runs from the conserved cysteine through the conserved F or W. The D gene is left open where the match is weak. Clone size is stated in some rows and not others, as once, few, many or a class when expanded.

v_gene,abundance,d_gene,j_gene,CDR3nt,CDR3aa
TRBV6-2/TRBV6-3,.,.,TRBJ2-3,TGTGCCAGCAGCACTCTCCTGGGGACGCAGTATTTT,CASSTLLGTQYF
TRBV7-2,few,TRBD1,TRBJ2-2,TGTGCCAGCAGCTCCCGACAGGGTTTTAGCACCGGGGAGCTGTTTTTT,CASSSRQGFSTGELFF
TRBV12-5,few,.,TRBJ2-3,TGTGCTAGTGGTTTGGTACCGGTAGATACGCAGTATTTT,CASGLVPVDTQYF
TRBV24-1,many,TRBD2,TRBJ2-1,TGTGCCACCAGTGATTTCTCGACTAGCGGGGATAACAATGAGCAGTTCTTC,CATSDFSTSGDNNEQFF
TRBV19,few,TRBD1,TRBJ1-6,TGTGCCAGTAGCCCCGGACAGGGGATATCACCCCTCCACTTT,CASSPGQGISPLHF
TRBV20-1,many,.,TRBJ2-7,TGCAGTGCTCTTCCCCCGGACTTGGGAGAGCAGTACTTC,CSALPPDLGEQYF
TRBV20-1,many,.,TRBJ2-1,TGCAGCTCTAGGGGGGGAGGGAACAATGAGCAGTTCTTC,CSSRGGGNNEQFF
TRBV7-9,many,.,TRBJ1-2,TGTGCCAGCAGCTTAGAAGTGGGTGTTGAGGATGGCTACACCTTC,CASSLEVGVEDGYTF
TRBV3-1,many,.,TRBJ2-2,TGTGCCAGCAGCCAATCTCCGGGGGCCGGGGAGCTGTTTTTT,CASSQSPGAGELFF
TRBV10-3,few,.,TRBJ1-4,TGTGCCATCAGTGTACAGGATAATGAAAAACTGTTTTTT,CAISVQDNEKLFF
TRBV27,many,.,TRBJ2-3,TGTGCCAGCAGCCCCGGGGTCACCAGCACAGATACGCAGTATTTT,CASSPGVTSTDTQYF
TRBV5-1,many,TRBD1,TRBJ1-6,TGCGCCAGCAGCGGGGGACAGAATAATTCACCCCTCCACTTT,CASSGGQNNSPLHF
TRBV20-1,many,.,TRBJ2-7,TGCAGTGCTGTTGGGACGTCGGGAACAGTCTACGAGCAGTACTTC,CSAVGTSGTVYEQYF
TRBV12-3/TRBV12-4,many,TRBD1,TRBJ1-2,TGTGCCAGCAGTCTGACAGGGCTCCATGGCTACACCTTC,CASSLTGLHGYTF
TRBV25-1,many,.,TRBJ2-3,TGTGCCAGCAGTGAATATACGGGGGTCACAGATACGCAGTATTTT,CASSEYTGVTDTQYF
TRBV7-9,many,.,TRBJ1-1,TGTGCCAGCAGCTTAGGCACACCCGGGGCCTACACTGAAGCTTTCTTT,CASSLGTPGAYTEAFF
TRBV4-1,.,.,TRBJ2-5,TGCGCCAGCAGCCAAGAGCGGGCAGATCAGAGAGAGACCCAGTACTTC,CASSQERADQRETQYF
TRBV5-1,many,.,TRBJ2-5,TGCGCCAGCAGCTTGTTAGCGGCTCTGCAAGAGACCCAGTACTTC,CASSLLAALQETQYF
TRBV20-1,many,TRBD1,TRBJ2-1,TGCAGTGGGTCGGGGACAGACGACAATGAGCAGTTCTTC,CSGSGTDDNEQFF
TRBV5-6,few,.,TRBJ1-5,TGTGCCAGCAGCTTGGGGGCCTCTCAGCCCCAGCATTTT,CASSLGASQPQHF
TRBV12-3/TRBV12-4,few,TRBD1,TRBJ1-3,TGTGCCAGCAGTCGACCGGGACAGGGTTTTGGAAACACCATATATTTT,CASSRPGQGFGNTIYF
TRBV7-3,.,.,TRBJ2-2,TGTGCCAGCAGCTTGGGACAACACACCGGGGAGCTGTTTTTT,CASSLGQHTGELFF